Below are 15 T cell receptor beta chains sequenced from a single sample in a study of blood T cells in healthy people across ages. A second about 6 to 12 cycle PCR used barcoded and J-beta primers. One entry per CDR3 protein, called by TCRdb with MiXCR from the 5' RACE reads. In the table there are just over 800,000 distinct CDR3 sequences, less than 80% of which are singletons. Sequencing input: blood. The receptors here all came from a man aged 30 to 39 in good health.

Here the CDR3 DNA reads TGTGCCAGCAACGGCCTTGGACTAGCGGGGGGTCTCAGCGGCACAGATACGCAGTATTTT. Its protein is CASNGLGLAGGLSGTDTQYF. The chain uses TRBV12-3 or TRBV12-4 and TRBJ2-3, with 14 bases lining up with TRBD2. V trimming: 7 bases; J trimming: 1 base; junction bases outside the gene matches: 16. The CDR3 spans 20 residues.

The genes are TRBV9 and TRBJ2-2; 12 positions match TRBD2. Looked up from germline, CDR1 is SGDLS and CDR2 is YYNGEE. Germline trimming cut 3 bases from V and 6 bases from J; bases unmatched to any gene: 6. This CDR3 is 16 amino acids long. The DNA of the CDR3 is TGTGCCAGCAGCGACCGACTAGCGGGGGATCCCGGGGAGCTGTTTTTT. Translated, it gives CASSDRLAGDPGELFF.

This chain links TRBV2 with TRBJ2-7; TRBD1 matches 10 bases. V dropped 11 bases and J dropped 5; count of bases not matched to a gene: 12. This CDR3 has 14 amino acids. Germline CDR1 reads SNHLY; CDR2 reads FYNNEI. CDR3 coding DNA: TGTGCCGGTCTATCATCCGGACAGGGGGACGAGCAGTACTTC. Its protein is CAGLSSGQGDEQYF.

The rearrangement links TRBV2 to TRBJ2-7; maybe TRBD2 (7 bases). V was trimmed by 2 bases and J by 4 bases, leaving 15 bases between them. CDR3 length: 15 amino acids. Per the germline V gene, CDR1 is SNHLY and CDR2 is FYNNEI. The CDR3 protein is CASSEWGGGSYEQYF. The CDR3, as DNA: TGTGCCAGCAGTGAATGGGGAGGGGGATCTTACGAGCAGTACTTC. Full variable domain (remainder filled in from reference TRBV2 and TRBJ2-7): EPEVTQTPSHQVTQMGQEVILRCVPISNHLYFYWYRQILGQKVEFLVSFYNNEISEKSEIFDDQFSVERPDGSNFTLKIRSTKLEDSAMYFCASSEWGGGSYEQYFGPGTRLTVT.

The chain employs TRBV28 and TRBJ2-7; D possibly matches TRBD1 or TRBD2 (5 bases each). V shed 2 bases and J shed 1 base, with 9 bases lying between them. CDR1 MDHEN and CDR2 SYDVKM come from the germline V gene. The CDR3 contains 14 residues. Here the CDR3 DNA reads TGTGCCAGCAGTTTAACCAGGGAGTCCTACGAGCAGTACTTC. Protein sequence: CASSLTRESYEQYF.

The chain recombines TRBV21-1 with TRBJ2-1; TRBD1 reflects the table's D call only, with no check against the DNA. Near its end, the DNA agrees better with TRBJ2-7, so the J call may be wrong. TRBV21-1 is recorded as a pseudogene. The CDR3 covers 15 residues. The CDR3 region has the DNA TGTGCCAGCAGCAAGAGATTAGGGGGTTCTTACGAGCAGTACTTC. This encodes CASSKRLGGSYEQYF.

The CDR3 is CSVEGEDTEAFF. The CDR3 DNA reads as TGCAGCGTTGAAGGGGAGGACACTGAAGCTTTCTTT. The V gene is TRBV29-1, the J gene TRBJ1-1, with no clear D. V dropped 1 base and J dropped 3 bases, with 6 bases sitting between them. This CDR3 is built from 12 residues. Germline V CDR1 and CDR2: SQVTM, ANQGSEA. Full variable domain (outside the CDR3, taken from reference TRBV29-1 and TRBJ1-1): SAVISQKPSRDICQRGTSLTIQCQVDSQVTMMFWYRQQPGQSLTLIATANQGSEATYESGFVIDKFPISRPNLTFSTLTVSNMSPEDSSIYLCSVEGEDTEAFFGQGTRLTVV.

The V gene is TRBV6-5, the J gene TRBJ2-3; D not resolved. The CDR3 covers 15 residues. The V gene lost 0 bases and the J gene lost 4 bases, with 11 bases spanning the gap. Germline values: CDR1 MNHEY, CDR2 SVGAGI. CDR3 protein: CASSYSIGVADTQYF. DNA of the CDR3: TGTGCCAGCAGTTACTCGATCGGTGTGGCAGATACGCAGTATTTT.

Of note for this clonotype: This may stem from a read error, because a much larger clone lies one nucleotide away. J is TRBJ2-5 and V is TRBV7-2; 10 bases align to TRBD2. The CDR3 runs 14 residues. V lost 6 bases, J lost 4 bases, and 5 bases stayed unmatched. Germline CDR1 and CDR2: SGHTA and FQGNSA. The CDR3 here is CASRRLAGAETQYF. The CDR3 bases are TGTGCCAGCAGACGGCTAGCGGGGGCAGAGACCCAGTACTTC.

This chain joins TRBV7-2 and TRBJ1-3; D call uncertain. The CDR3 is 16 amino acids. V shed 5 bases and J shed 0 bases, with 14 bases lying between them. CDR1 and CDR2 from the germline V gene are SGHTA and FQGNSA. CDR3 amino acids: CASSLRRFSSGNTIYF. CDR3 sequence (DNA): TGTGCCAGCAGCCTCCGACGGTTTAGCTCTGGAAACACCATATATTTT.

This clonotype came up many times. The V call is TRBV27, the J call TRBJ2-5; 8 bases are a match to TRBD1. The V gene's germline CDR1 is MNHEY and CDR2 SMNVEV (reference sequence). V lost 5 bases and J lost 2; bases outside the gene matches: 7. CDR3 length: 15 residues. The CDR3 sequence is CASSARTGRQETQYF. For the CDR3, the DNA is TGTGCCAGCAGTGCCCGGACAGGGCGGCAAGAGACCCAGTACTTC.

J is TRBJ2-5 and V is TRBV20-1; D call uncertain. Germline V gives CDR1 DFQATT, CDR2 SNEGSKA (reference sequence). The CDR3 has 14 amino acids. Trimming stripped 5 bases from V and 0 bases from J, with 13 bases between. The CDR3 nucleotides are TGCAGTGCTCCAGACAAGCCGTACCAAGAGACCCAGTACTTC. Its protein product is CSAPDKPYQETQYF.

The chain couples TRBV29-1 to TRBJ2-7; 9 nucleotides agree with TRBD1. This CDR3 spans 13 amino acids. Per germline, CDR1 SQVTM and CDR2 ANQGSEA. V lost 5 bases and J lost 1; bases outside the gene matches: 3. CDR3 nucleotides: TGCAGCGTTCGGACAGGGGTGTCCTACGAGCAGTACTTC. As protein: CSVRTGVSYEQYF.

The genes are TRBV13 and TRBJ2-1, with D possibly matching TRBD1 (5 bases). Trimming removed 0 bases at V and 4 bases at J, with 13 bases between. Germline CDR1 PRHDT, CDR2 FYEKMQ (reference sequence). The CDR3 has 16 residues. The DNA of the CDR3 is TGTGCCAGCAGCTTAGGGGGGCGAAAGAGTTACAATGAGCAGTTCTTC. Its translation: CASSLGGRKSYNEQFF.

The chain couples TRBV7-2 to TRBJ2-7; 11 nucleotides align to TRBD1. Germline-derived CDR1 and CDR2 are SGHTA and FQGNSA. J was trimmed by 3 bases and V by 6 bases; bases with no gene match: 7. The CDR3 is 15 amino acids. CDR3 sequence (DNA): TGTGCCAGCAGGTCAGCGGGACAGGGGGTCTACGAGCAGTACTTC. Encoded protein: CASRSAGQGVYEQYF.